This TCR beta chain was captured in a study of shared clonotypes between healthy human individuals. Turning to the study itself: Per-donor plates numbered three CD4 naive, three CD4 memory, two CD8 naive and one CD8 memory.

Method: immunoSEQ multiplex PCR; TCRdb's copy keeps in-frame clones and lacks some. Of approximately 1.4 million clones listed, nearly 99% were seen once; the top ten hold about 0.4%. Each donor was a Caucasian adult residing in Nashville, Tennessee. The J segment lost 2 bases and the V segment lost 2 bases, leaving 3 bases of the junction unmatched. The V gene's germline CDR1 is SGHNT and CDR2 YENEEA. The CDR3 extends over 15 amino acids. The origin of this receptor is a man in his thirties or forties in good health. Specimen: naive CD4+ T cells sorted from blood. Stated subset: CD45RA+ positively selected. This chain joins TRBV11-3 and TRBJ1-3; TRBD1 aligns across 7 bases. The CDR3 spells CASSLSGTAGNTIYF. For the CDR3, the DNA is TGTGCCAGCAGCTTATCTGGGACAGCTGGAAACACCATATATTTT. Combining the CDR3 with reference TRBV11-3 and TRBJ1-3 gives the whole variable domain EAGVVQSPRYKIIEKKQPVAFWCNPISGHNTLYWYLQNLGQGPELLIRYENEEAVDDSQLPKDRFSAERLKGVDSTLKIQPAELGDSAVYLCASSLSGTAGNTIYFGEGSWLTVV.